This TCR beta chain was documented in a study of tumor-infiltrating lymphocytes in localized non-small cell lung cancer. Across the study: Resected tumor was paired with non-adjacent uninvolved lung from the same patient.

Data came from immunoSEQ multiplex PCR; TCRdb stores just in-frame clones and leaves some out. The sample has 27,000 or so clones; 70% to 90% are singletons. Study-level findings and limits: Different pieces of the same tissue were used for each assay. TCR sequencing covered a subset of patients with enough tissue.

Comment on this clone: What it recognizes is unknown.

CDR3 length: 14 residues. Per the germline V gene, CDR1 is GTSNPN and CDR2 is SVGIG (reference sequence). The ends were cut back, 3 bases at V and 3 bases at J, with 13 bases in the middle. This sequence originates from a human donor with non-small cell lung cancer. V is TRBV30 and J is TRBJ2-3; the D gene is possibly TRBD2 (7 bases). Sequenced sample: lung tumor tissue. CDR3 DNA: TGTGCCTGGAGCGGCGGGGGCGGAACAGATACGCAGTATTTT. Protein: CAWSGGGGTDTQYF.